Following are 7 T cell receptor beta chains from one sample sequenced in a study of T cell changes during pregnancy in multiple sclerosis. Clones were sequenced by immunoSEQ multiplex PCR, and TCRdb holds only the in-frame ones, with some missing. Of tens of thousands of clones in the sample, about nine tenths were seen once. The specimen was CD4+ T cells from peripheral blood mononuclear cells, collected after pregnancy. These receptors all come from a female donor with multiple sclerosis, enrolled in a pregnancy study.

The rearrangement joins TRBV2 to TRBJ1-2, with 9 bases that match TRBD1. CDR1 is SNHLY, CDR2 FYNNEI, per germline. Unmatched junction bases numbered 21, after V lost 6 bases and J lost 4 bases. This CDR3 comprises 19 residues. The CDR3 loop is CASRAGTGSESSTAYGYTF. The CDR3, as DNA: TGTGCCAGCAGAGCCGGGACAGGGTCGGAGTCCTCTACCGCCTATGGCTACACCTTC.

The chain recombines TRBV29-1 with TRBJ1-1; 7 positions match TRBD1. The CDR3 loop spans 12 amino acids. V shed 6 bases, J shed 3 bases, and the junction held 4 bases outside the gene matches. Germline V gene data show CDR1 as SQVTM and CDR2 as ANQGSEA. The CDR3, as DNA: TGCAGCGTCTATCAGGGGGACACTGAAGCTTTCTTT. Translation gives CSVYQGDTEAFF.

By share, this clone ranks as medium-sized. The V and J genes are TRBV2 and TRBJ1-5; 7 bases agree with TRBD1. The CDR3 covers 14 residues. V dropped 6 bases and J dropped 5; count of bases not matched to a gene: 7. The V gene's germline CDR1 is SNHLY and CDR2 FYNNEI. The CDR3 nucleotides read TGTGCCAGCAGGCGGGACAGACAAGATCAGCCCCAGCATTTT. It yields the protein CASRRDRQDQPQHF.

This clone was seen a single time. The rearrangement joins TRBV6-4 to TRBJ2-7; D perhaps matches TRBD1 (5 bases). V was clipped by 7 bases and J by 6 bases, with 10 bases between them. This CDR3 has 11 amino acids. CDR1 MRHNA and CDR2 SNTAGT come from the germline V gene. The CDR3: CASNGHGEQYF. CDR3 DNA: TGTGCCAGCAACGGACACGGCGAGCAGTACTTC.

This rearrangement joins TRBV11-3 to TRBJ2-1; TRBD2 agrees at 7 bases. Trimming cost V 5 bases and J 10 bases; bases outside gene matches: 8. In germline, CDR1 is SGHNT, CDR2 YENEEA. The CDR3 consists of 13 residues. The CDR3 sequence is CASSPGTNGEQFF. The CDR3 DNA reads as TGTGCCAGCAGCCCAGGGACTAACGGAGAGCAGTTCTTC.

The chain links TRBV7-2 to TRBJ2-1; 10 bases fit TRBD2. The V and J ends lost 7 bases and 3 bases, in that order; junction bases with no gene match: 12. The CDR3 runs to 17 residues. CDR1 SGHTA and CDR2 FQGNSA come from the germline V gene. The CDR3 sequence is CASTTPASGRYYNEQFF. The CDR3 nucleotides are TGTGCCAGCACCACCCCCGCTAGCGGGAGATACTACAATGAGCAGTTCTTC.

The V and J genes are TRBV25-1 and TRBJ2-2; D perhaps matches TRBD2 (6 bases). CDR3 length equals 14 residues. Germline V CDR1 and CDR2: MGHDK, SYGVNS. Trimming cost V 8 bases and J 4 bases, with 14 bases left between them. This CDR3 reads CASGGGGFTGELFF. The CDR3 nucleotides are TGTGCCAGCGGAGGCGGAGGGTTCACCGGGGAGCTGTTTTTT.